This entry lists 22 T cell receptor beta chains sequenced from one sample in a study of T cell clonality in common variable immunodeficiency. Study observations and caveats: In common variable immunodeficiency, TCR beta chains reportedly carried fewer deletions and N-nucleotide insertions.

TCRdb's table, derived via immunoSEQ multiplex PCR, lists solely in-frame clones and lacks some. This repertoire holds fewer than 40,000 clones, and none appear only once. No antigen has been assigned to these receptors. Sequencing was carried out using peripheral blood mononuclear cells. The receptors shown here come from a human donor with common variable immunodeficiency.

This clone showed up just a few times. With the read ending 3 residues before the CDR3 end, the germline J gene is used to fill in that end. This chain uses TRBV6-2 or TRBV6-3 with TRBJ1-5, with 11 bases matching TRBD1. CDR3 length: 15 amino acids. The V gene's germline CDR1 is MNHEY and CDR2 SVGEGT. After removal of 9 bases from V and 7 bases from J, the junction contained 11 bases not matched to a gene. The CDR3 DNA, read in part, is TGTGCCAGTGGACCGGGACAGGGGGTCGGGCAGCCC. It codes for CASGPGQGVGQP. The whole CDR3 reads CASGPGQGVGQPQHF.

A remark on this clone: The CDR3 end falls 3 residues outside the read, so it is completed with the germline J gene. V is TRBV30 and J is TRBJ1-3; 9 nucleotides match TRBD1. The CDR3 consists of 16 residues. V trimming: 4 bases; J trimming: 0 bases; junction bases outside the gene matches: 7. CDR1 GTSNPN and CDR2 SVGIG come from the germline V gene (reference sequence). CDR3 bases read: TGTGCCTGGACAGGACAGGGGTTCATCTCTGGAAACACC. Translation gives CAWTGQGFISGNT. The complete CDR3 sequence is CAWTGQGFISGNTIYF.

Judged by abundance, this clone is medium-sized. The read is 3 residues too short to cover the CDR3 end, so that end is filled in from the germline J gene. The chain uses TRBV29-1 and TRBJ2-2; D is unclear. The CDR3 runs 14 residues. V shed 3 bases and J shed 7 bases, with 15 bases lying between them. Germline V CDR1 and CDR2: SQVTM, ANQGSEA. Partial CDR3 DNA: TGCAGCGTTGATCGGTCAGCCCGCGGCGGGGAG. This sequence encodes CSVDRSARGGE. Given in full, the CDR3 is CSVDRSARGGELFF.

This clone occurred a few times. The CDR3 end lies 3 residues beyond the end of the read and is filled in from the germline J gene. This rearrangement joins TRBV6-1 to TRBJ1-5; TRBD1 agrees at 7 bases. The V and J ends lost 4 bases and 4 bases, in that order; junction bases with no gene match: 1. CDR1 is MNHNS and CDR2 is SASEGT in the germline V gene. There are 13 residues in the CDR3. CDR3 sequence reads: CASSADRNQPQHF. Incomplete CDR3 DNA: TGTGCCAGCAGTGCGGACAGGAATCAGCCC.

Ten or more counts support this clone. The sequence runs out 3 residues before the end of the CDR3; the remainder is reconstructed from the germline J gene. The chain recombines TRBV20-1 with TRBJ1-2; D is ambiguous. Between the trimmed V and J ends, which lost 0 bases and 4 bases, there was a span of 6 bases. There are 12 residues in the CDR3. CDR1 is DFQATT and CDR2 is SNEGSKA in the germline V gene (reference sequence). The CDR3 here is CSARDTSYGYTF. The part of the CDR3 DNA that was read is TGCAGTGCTAGAGACACAAGCTATGGC.

This clone was detected only a few times. The read falls 3 residues short of the CDR3 end, and the missing part is taken from the germline J gene. This chain joins TRBV11-3 and TRBJ2-5, with TRBD2 as a possible D gene (5 bases). Germline assignment: CDR1 SGHNT and CDR2 YENEEA. This CDR3 comprises 13 residues. Deletions cut 5 bases from V and 4 bases from J, with 11 bases between. The CDR3 loop is CASSPGIGETQYF. Partial CDR3 DNA: TGTGCCAGCAGCCCGGGGATCGGAGAGACC.

At least ten counts were recorded for this clone. Read coverage stops 3 residues before the CDR3 terminus; the germline J gene supplies the remainder. The J gene is TRBJ2-5, the V gene TRBV18; 7 bases align to TRBD2. Germline loops: CDR1 KGHSH, CDR2 LQKENI. V shed 3 bases and J 2 bases; nucleotides not matched to a gene: 3. This CDR3 contains 14 residues. The CDR3 region is CASSPLAEQETQYF. CDR3 DNA (partial): TGTGCCAGCTCACCCCTAGCGGAACAAGAGACC.

This clone has just a few counts. The missing CDR3 end, 3 residues past where the read stops, is filled in from the germline J gene. The V and J genes are TRBV11-1 and TRBJ2-1; 9 bases agree with TRBD1. CDR3 length: 15 residues. Germline V CDR1 and CDR2: SGHAT, FQDESV (reference sequence). V lost 1 base and J lost 8; bases outside the gene matches: 6. CDR3 sequence reads: CASSLGDRAGDEQFF. The part of the CDR3 DNA that was read is TGTGCCAGCAGCTTAGGGGACAGGGCCGGAGATGAG. Combining the CDR3 with reference TRBV11-1 and TRBJ2-1 gives the whole variable domain EAEVAQSPRYKITEKSQAVAFWCDPISGHATLYWYRQILGQGPELLVQFQDESVVDDSQLPKDRFSAERLKGVDSTLKIQPAELGDSAMYLCASSLGDRAGDEQFFGPGTRLTVL.

This clone was counted many times. Coverage ceases 3 residues before the CDR3 finishes, and the germline J gene fills in the end. The J gene is TRBJ2-5, the V gene TRBV2; no reliable D call. V gave up 3 bases and J gave up 4 bases, with 15 bases separating them. The CDR3 is 15 amino acids. CDR1 and CDR2 from the germline V gene are SNHLY and FYNNEI. CDR3 DNA (partial): TGTGCCAGCAGTGAGGAATCAGGTACAAGAGAGACC. Its translation is CASSEESGTRET. The full CDR3 protein is CASSEESGTRETQYF.

For this clone: The sequenced fragment ends 3 residues before the CDR3 boundary, so the rest is inferred from the germline J gene. J is TRBJ2-1 and V is TRBV11-2; no firm D call. The CDR3 loop spans 13 amino acids. The V end lost 2 bases, the J end lost 6 bases, and 8 bases lay between the germline ends. Germline loops: CDR1 SGHAT, CDR2 FQNNGV. The CDR3 sequence: CASSLRPTNEQFF. CDR3 bases read: TGTGCCAGCAGCTTAAGGCCAACCAATGAG.

This clone was recorded at least ten times. The CDR3 end falls 3 residues outside the read, so it is completed with the germline J gene. The gene calls are TRBV14 and TRBJ2-5, with D uncertain. Germline CDR1 reads SGHDN; CDR2 reads FVKESK. Trimming left V 4 bases short and J 5 bases short, with 8 bases between. The CDR3 sequence is 12 residues long. CDR3: CASSPNGETQYF. The part of the CDR3 DNA that was read is TGTGCCAGCAGCCCTAACGGGGAGACC.

This clone has a handful of counts. The sequenced part of the CDR3 DNA is TGCAGTGCTCCTCGGGGGGGATATGGCAATAAGACC. Translated, it gives CSAPRGGYGNKT. The CDR3, in full, reads CSAPRGGYGNKTQYF. V gene TRBV20-1 combines with J gene TRBJ2-5, with TRBD2 matching 8 bases. The CDR3 goes on 3 residues after the read ends, and that part is filled in from the germline J gene. With V trimmed by 5 bases and J by 6 bases, 14 bases remained unmatched. The germline V gene has CDR1 DFQATT and CDR2 SNEGSKA (reference sequence). The CDR3 is made up of 15 amino acids.

There are many counts of this clone. The part of the CDR3 DNA that was read is TGTGCCAGCACCCGATGGGGAGCGGGAGAGGACGAG. Amino acids: CASTRWGAGEDE. The CDR3 in its entirety is CASTRWGAGEDEQYF. The chain recombines TRBV7-2 with TRBJ2-7, with 8 bases identical to TRBD2. The CDR3 goes on 3 residues after the read ends, and that part is filled in from the germline J gene. This CDR3 is built from 15 residues. Germline-derived CDR1 and CDR2 are SGHTA and FQGNSA. Trimming cost V 7 bases and J 5 bases; bases outside gene matches: 13.

This clone was counted many times. The read comes to an end 3 residues before the CDR3 does, leaving the germline J gene to fill in the end. The chain has TRBV7-9 and TRBJ1-6; D ambiguous. CDR1 is SEHNR and CDR2 is FQNEAQ in the germline V gene (reference sequence). The V end was cut by 1 base, the J end by 10 bases, with 14 bases between. CDR3 length: 15 residues. The CDR3 bases that were read are TGTGCCAGCAGCTTAGAAGGCGCTCGGGTCTCACCC. Protein product: CASSLEGARVSP. The CDR3 in its entirety is CASSLEGARVSPLHF.

This clone was seen at least ten times. Read sequence stops 3 residues before the CDR3 end, and the germline J gene provides the missing end. The chain links TRBV7-2 to TRBJ2-5; weak D call: TRBD2 (6 bases). The CDR3 has 13 residues. From germline, CDR1 is SGHTA and CDR2 FQGNSA. The CDR3: CASSGTFGETQYF. CDR3 DNA, as far as it was read: TGTGCCAGCAGCGGGACTTTTGGCGAAACC.

For this clone: The read finishes 3 residues shy of the CDR3 end, and the germline J gene is used to complete it. The V and J genes are TRBV7-2 and TRBJ2-5; TRBD2 matches 9 bases. The junction had 11 bases not matched to a gene; V was cut back by 5 bases and J by 7 bases. The CDR3 extends over 15 amino acids. CDR1 is SGHTA and CDR2 is FQGNSA in the germline V gene. Here the CDR3 reads CASSPLAGFLGTQYF. Incomplete CDR3 DNA: TGTGCCAGCAGCCCACTAGCGGGTTTCCTGGGGACC.

This clone was seen repeatedly, ten times or more. Sequencing ends 3 residues short of the CDR3 end; the germline J gene provides the rest. The rearrangement uses TRBV7-9 and TRBJ2-3, with a tentative D call TRBD1 (5 bases). This CDR3 has 14 residues. V was clipped by 4 bases and J by 2 bases, with 10 bases between them. Per germline, CDR1 SEHNR and CDR2 FQNEAQ (reference sequence). CDR3 DNA, as far as it was read: TGTGCCAGCAGCTCCGACAGACTCACAGATACG. This gives the protein CASSSDRLTDT. The entire CDR3 protein reads CASSSDRLTDTQYF.

This clone was found many times. The sequence runs out 3 residues before the end of the CDR3; the remainder is reconstructed from the germline J gene. V and J are TRBV14 and TRBJ2-1; TRBD1 matches 7 bases. V gave up 3 bases and J gave up 4 bases; unmatched junction bases: 3. This CDR3 comprises 14 residues. Germline-derived CDR1 and CDR2 are SGHDN and FVKESK. The DNA read from the CDR3 is TGTGCCAGCAGCCAGCCGGGACAGTACAATGAG. Its protein is CASSQPGQYNE. The whole CDR3 is CASSQPGQYNEQFF. Full variable domain (remainder filled in from reference TRBV14 and TRBJ2-1): EAGVTQFPSHSVIEKGQTVTLRCDPISGHDNLYWYRRVMGKEIKFLLHFVKESKQDESGMPNNRFLAERTGGTYSTLKVQPAELEDSGVYFCASSQPGQYNEQFFGPGTRLTVL.

This clone was seen a few times. The CDR3 end falls 3 residues outside the read, so it is completed with the germline J gene. This chain connects TRBV30 to TRBJ2-7, with 10 bases identical to TRBD1. J gave up 1 base and V 0 bases, and 12 bases lay outside the gene matches. Germline V gene lookup returns CDR1 GTSNPN and CDR2 SVGIG (reference sequence). The CDR3 is 18 residues long. CDR3 bases read: TGTGCCTGGAGTGTAGACACTAGAGGGACAGGGGTTTCCTACGAG. Translated, it gives CAWSVDTRGTGVSYE. The whole CDR3 sequence reads CAWSVDTRGTGVSYEQYF.

This clone was seen a handful of times. The read ends 3 residues early relative to the CDR3; the germline J gene fills the gap. The J gene is TRBJ1-5, the V gene TRBV20-1; the D gene is possibly TRBD1 (5 bases). CDR1 is DFQATT, CDR2 SNEGSKA, per germline (reference sequence). Trimming shortened V by 1 base and J by 7 bases, and 23 bases separated the two germline ends. The CDR3 is 17 amino acids. The CDR3 is CSARARGRGWLVQPQHF. CDR3 DNA, as far as it was read: TGCAGTGCTAGAGCGCGGGGCAGAGGATGGTTGGTCCAGCCC.

This clone has just a few counts. The CDR3 sequence is CASSQGTSRSDEQFF. Incomplete CDR3 DNA: TGTGCCAGCAGCCAAGGGACTAGCCGGTCGGATGAG. The gene calls are TRBV11-3 and TRBJ2-1; 9 nucleotides align to TRBD2. The CDR3 end falls 3 residues outside the read, so it is completed with the germline J gene. This CDR3 has 15 residues. Unmatched junction bases numbered 10, after V lost 5 bases and J lost 8 bases. Per germline, CDR1 SGHNT and CDR2 YENEEA.

As regards this clone: The read stops 3 residues short of the end of the CDR3; the missing end is completed from the germline J gene. This chain links TRBV19 with TRBJ1-4; D is unclear. V lost 5 bases to trimming and J lost 7 bases, with 17 bases between them. CDR1 is LNHDA, CDR2 SQIVND, per germline (reference sequence). The CDR3 runs 15 residues. Incomplete CDR3 DNA: TGTGCCAGTAGTTTACCCTCGCAAGGTGGTGAAAAA. Translating it yields CASSLPSQGGEK. Given in full, the CDR3 is CASSLPSQGGEKLFF.